This TCR beta chain appears in the sequencing data of a study of blood T cell repertoires in COVID-19. V was cut by 2 bases and J by 8 bases, with 12 bases left in between. CDR1 is SGHNT, CDR2 YENEEA, per germline. This CDR3 contains 13 residues. Repertoires were generated with immunoSEQ multiplex PCR, while TCRdb's copy carries only in-frame clones and drops some. This table has around 97,000 clones, roughly 84% appearing once. This chain joins TRBV11-3 and TRBJ1-1; D possibly corresponds to TRBD1 (5 bases). This receptor was identified in a human donor in a cohort sampled during active or convalescent COVID-19. The sequenced material came from peripheral blood. This chain's CDR3 is CASSLRQGREAFF. In nucleotides, the CDR3 is TGTGCCAGCAGCTTAAGGCAGGGCAGAGAAGCTTTCTTT.